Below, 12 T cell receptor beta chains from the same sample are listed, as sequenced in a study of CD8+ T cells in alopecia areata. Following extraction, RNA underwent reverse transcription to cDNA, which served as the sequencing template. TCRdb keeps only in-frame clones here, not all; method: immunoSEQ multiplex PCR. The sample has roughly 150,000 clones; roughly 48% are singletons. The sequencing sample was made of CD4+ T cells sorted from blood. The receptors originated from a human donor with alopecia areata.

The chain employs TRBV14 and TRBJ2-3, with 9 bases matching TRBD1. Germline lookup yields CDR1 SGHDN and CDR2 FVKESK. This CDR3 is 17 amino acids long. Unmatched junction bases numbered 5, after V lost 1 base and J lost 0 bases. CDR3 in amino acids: CASSQVNRGRSTDTQYF. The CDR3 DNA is TGTGCCAGCAGCCAAGTCAACAGGGGGCGAAGCACAGATACGCAGTATTTT. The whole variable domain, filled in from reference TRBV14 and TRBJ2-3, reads EAGVTQFPSHSVIEKGQTVTLRCDPISGHDNLYWYRRVMGKEIKFLLHFVKESKQDESGMPNNRFLAERTGGTYSTLKVQPAELEDSGVYFCASSQVNRGRSTDTQYFGPGTRLTVL.

CDR3 protein: CASSARTGNTEAFF. In DNA, the CDR3 is TGTGCCAGCAGCGCCCGGACAGGGAACACTGAAGCTTTCTTT. The genes are TRBV21-1 and TRBJ1-1; the table's D call of TRBD1 was not tested on the DNA. TRBV21-1 constitutes a pseudogene. The CDR3 is made up of 14 amino acids.

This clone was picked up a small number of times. CDR3 sequence (DNA): TGCAGCGTTGGTACTGGGGCCAACGTCCTGACTTTC. As protein: CSVGTGANVLTF. The chain uses TRBV29-1 and TRBJ2-6, with unresolved D. In germline, CDR1 is SQVTM, CDR2 ANQGSEA. The ends were cut back, 4 bases at V and 2 bases at J, with 3 bases in the middle. This CDR3 contains 12 residues.

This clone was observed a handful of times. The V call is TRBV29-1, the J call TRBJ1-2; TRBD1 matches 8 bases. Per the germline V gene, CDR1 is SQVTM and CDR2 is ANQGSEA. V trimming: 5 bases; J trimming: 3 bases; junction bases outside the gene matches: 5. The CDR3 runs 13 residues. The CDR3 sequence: CSVPGQDHYGYTF. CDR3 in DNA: TGCAGCGTTCCGGGACAGGACCACTATGGCTACACCTTC.

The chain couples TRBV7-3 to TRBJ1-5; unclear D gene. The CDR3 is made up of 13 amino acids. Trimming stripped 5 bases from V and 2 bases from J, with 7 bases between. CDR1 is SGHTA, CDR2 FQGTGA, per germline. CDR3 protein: CASSPDGNQPQHF. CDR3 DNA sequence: TGTGCCAGCAGCCCAGACGGCAATCAGCCCCAGCATTTT.

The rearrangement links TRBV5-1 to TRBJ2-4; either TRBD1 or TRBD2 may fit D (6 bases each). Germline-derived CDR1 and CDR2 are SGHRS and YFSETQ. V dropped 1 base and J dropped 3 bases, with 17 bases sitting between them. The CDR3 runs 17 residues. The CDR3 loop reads CASSLSRGSEGKNIQYF. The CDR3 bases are TGCGCCAGCAGCTTGAGTAGGGGGTCGGAGGGCAAAAACATTCAGTACTTC.

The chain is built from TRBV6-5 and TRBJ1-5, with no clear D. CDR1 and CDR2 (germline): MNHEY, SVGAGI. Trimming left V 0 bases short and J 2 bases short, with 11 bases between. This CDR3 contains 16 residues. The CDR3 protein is CASSYSSQLGNQPQHF. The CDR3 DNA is TGTGCCAGCAGTTACTCATCTCAGCTGGGCAATCAGCCCCAGCATTTT.

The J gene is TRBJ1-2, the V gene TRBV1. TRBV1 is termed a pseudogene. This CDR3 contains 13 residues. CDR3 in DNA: TGCACCAGCAGCCAAGATCCCGCGTATGGCTACACCTTC. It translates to CTSSQDPAYGYTF.

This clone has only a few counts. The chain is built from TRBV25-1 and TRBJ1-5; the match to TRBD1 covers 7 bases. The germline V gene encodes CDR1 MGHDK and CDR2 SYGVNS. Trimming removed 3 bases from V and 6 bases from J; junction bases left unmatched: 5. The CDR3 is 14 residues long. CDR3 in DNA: TGTGCCAGCAGTGATGAAGGGGGCGGTCAGCCCCAGCATTTT. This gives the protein CASSDEGGGQPQHF.

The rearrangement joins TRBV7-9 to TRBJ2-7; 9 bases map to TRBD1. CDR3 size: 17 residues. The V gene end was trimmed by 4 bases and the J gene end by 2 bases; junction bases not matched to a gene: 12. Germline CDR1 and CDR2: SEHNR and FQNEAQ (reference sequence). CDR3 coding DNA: TGTGCCAGCAGCTCCCAGGGTTGGACAGGGGCGACCTACGAGCAGTACTTC. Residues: CASSSQGWTGATYEQYF.

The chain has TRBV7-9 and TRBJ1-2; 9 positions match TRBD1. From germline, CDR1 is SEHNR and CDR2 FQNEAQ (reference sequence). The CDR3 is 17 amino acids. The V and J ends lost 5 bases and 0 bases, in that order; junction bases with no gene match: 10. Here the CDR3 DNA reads TGTGCCAGCAGCCCTAGGACAGGGGCCCTAGCTAACTATGGCTACACCTTC. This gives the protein CASSPRTGALANYGYTF.

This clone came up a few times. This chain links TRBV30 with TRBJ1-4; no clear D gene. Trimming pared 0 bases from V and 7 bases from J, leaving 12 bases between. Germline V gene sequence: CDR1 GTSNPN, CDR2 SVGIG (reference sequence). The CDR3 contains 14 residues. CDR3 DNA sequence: TGTGCCTGGAGTGTGCGGTCCTCTCCTGAAAAACTGTTTTTT. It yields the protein CAWSVRSSPEKLFF.